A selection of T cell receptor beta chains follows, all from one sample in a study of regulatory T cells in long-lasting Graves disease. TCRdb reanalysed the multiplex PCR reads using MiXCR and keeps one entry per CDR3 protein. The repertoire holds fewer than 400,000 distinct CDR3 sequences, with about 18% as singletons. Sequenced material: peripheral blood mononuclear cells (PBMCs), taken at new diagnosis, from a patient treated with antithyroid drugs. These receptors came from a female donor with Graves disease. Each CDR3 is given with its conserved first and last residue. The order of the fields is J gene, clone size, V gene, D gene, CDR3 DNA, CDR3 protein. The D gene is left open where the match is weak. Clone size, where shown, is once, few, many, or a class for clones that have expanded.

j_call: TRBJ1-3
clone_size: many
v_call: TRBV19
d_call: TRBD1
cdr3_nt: TGTGCCAGTTCTCTGGACAGGGAACCTGGAAACACCATATATTTT
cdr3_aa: CASSLDREPGNTIYF

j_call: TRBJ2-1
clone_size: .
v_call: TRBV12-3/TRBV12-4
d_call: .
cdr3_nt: TGTGCCAGCAGTCCGCGGGACAGTAGGTACAATGAGCAGTTCTTC
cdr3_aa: CASSPRDSRYNEQFF

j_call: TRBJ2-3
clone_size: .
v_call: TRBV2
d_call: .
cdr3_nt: TGTGCCAGCACCCCCAGCGGGTACAGCACAGATACGCAGTATTTT
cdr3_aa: CASTPSGYSTDTQYF

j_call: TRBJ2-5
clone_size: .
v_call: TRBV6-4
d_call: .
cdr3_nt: TGTGCCAGCTCCGTAAGGGACCAAGAGACCCAGTACTTC
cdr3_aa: CASSVRDQETQYF

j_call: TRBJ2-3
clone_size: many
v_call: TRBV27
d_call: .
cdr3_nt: TGTGCCAGCAGTTTTACCAGGAGGGGCTTCTATTTT
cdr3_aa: CASSFTRRGFYF

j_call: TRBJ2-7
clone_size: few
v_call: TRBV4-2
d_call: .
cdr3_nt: TGTGCCAGCAGCCAAGATATTGGGTACGAGCAGTACTTC
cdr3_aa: CASSQDIGYEQYF

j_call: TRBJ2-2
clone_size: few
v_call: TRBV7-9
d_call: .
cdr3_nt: TGTGCCAGCAGCTTTGGTACTGGGGGCGACACCGGGGAGCTGTTTTTT
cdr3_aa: CASSFGTGGDTGELFF

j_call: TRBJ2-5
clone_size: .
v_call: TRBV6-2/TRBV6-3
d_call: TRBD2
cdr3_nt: TGTGCCAGCAGGCGACTAGCGGGAGATGGGACCCAGTACTTC
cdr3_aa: CASRRLAGDGTQYF

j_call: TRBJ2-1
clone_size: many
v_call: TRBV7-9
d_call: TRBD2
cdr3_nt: TGTGCCAGCACCGATCAGCGGGAGTCGTCCTACAATGAGCAGTTCTTC
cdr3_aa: CASTDQRESSYNEQFF

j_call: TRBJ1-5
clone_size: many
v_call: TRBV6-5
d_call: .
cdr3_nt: TGTGCCAGCAGTTACTCGGGGAGCAATCAGCCCCAGCATTTT
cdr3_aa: CASSYSGSNQPQHF

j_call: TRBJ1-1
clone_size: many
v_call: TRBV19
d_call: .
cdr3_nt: TGTGCCTGTAATTCGCGGGGCTGGGGGAACACTGAAGCTTTCTTT
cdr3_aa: CACNSRGWGNTEAFF

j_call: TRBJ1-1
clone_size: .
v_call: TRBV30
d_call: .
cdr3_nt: TGTGCCTGGAGCCCACGCCAGGGAGTTGGGACTGAAGCTTTCTTT
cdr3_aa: CAWSPRQGVGTEAFF

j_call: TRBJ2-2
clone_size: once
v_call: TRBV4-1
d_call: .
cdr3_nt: TGCGCCAGCAGCCAATGGATCACCGGGGAGCTATTTTTT
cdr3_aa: CASSQWITGELFF

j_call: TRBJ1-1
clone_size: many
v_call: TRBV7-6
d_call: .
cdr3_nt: TGTGCCAGCAGCCTCCAGGCAGGTAGCACTGAAGCTTTCTTT
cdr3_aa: CASSLQAGSTEAFF

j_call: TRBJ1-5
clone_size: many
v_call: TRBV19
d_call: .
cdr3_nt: TGTGCCAGTAGTTCCCCAGGGTTGAGCAATCAGCCCCAGCATTTT
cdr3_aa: CASSSPGLSNQPQHF

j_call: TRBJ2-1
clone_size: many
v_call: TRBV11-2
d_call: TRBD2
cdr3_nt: TGTGCCAGCAGCTTAGAACTAGCGGGAGGGCCAAACAATGAGCAGTTCTTC
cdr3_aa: CASSLELAGGPNNEQFF

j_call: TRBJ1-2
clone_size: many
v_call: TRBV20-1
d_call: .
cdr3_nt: TGCAGTGGGGTCATCAGGATGGGAGACCCTAACTATGGCTACACCTTC
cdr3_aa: CSGVIRMGDPNYGYTF

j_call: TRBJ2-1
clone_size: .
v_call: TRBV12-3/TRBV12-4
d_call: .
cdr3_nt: TGTGCCAGCAGTTTCAAGATCCCCTACAATGAGCAGTTCTTC
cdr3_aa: CASSFKIPYNEQFF

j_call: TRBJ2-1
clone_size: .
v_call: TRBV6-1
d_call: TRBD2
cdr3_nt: TGTGCCAGCCGAGAACTAGCGGGGAACTACAATGAGCAGTTCTTC
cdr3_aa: CASRELAGNYNEQFF

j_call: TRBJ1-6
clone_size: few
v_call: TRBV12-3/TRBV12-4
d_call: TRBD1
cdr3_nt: TGTGCCAGCAGTTTTCGCCGGGACAGGGGCGCTCCCCTCCACTTT
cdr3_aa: CASSFRRDRGAPLHF

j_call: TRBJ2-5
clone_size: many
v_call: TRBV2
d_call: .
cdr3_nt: TGTGCCAGCAGTGAACCGGTGTCCGATCAAGAGACCCAGTACTTC
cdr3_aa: CASSEPVSDQETQYF

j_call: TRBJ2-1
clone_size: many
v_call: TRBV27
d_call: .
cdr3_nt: TGTGCCACCCAACCCTCGGACAGATACCTCTACAATGAGCAGTTCTTC
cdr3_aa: CATQPSDRYLYNEQFF

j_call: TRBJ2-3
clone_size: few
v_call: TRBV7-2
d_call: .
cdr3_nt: TGTGCCAGCAGCCCTCAAAGGGTAGATACGCAGTATTTT
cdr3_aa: CASSPQRVDTQYF

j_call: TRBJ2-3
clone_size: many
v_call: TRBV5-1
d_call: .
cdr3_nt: TGTGCCAGCAGCTTGGAGGTGTCCACAGATACGCAGTATTTT
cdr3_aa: CASSLEVSTDTQYF

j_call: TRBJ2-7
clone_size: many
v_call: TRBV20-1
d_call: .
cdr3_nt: TGCAGTGCTACCCGAGGGGTGGGCGCAGTGTCCTACGAGCAGTACTTC
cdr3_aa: CSATRGVGAVSYEQYF

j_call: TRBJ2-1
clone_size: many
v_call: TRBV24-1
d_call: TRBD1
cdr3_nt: TGTGCCACGGGACAGGGCGTGATGGGTGAGCAGTTCTTC
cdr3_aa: CATGQGVMGEQFF

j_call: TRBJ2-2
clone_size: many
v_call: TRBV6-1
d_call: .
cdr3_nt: TGTGCCAGCAGCGCGATCGGCGGGGAGCTGTTTTTT
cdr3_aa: CASSAIGGELFF

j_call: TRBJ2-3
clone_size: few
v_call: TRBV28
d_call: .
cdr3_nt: TGTGCCAGCAGTTCACCCCGGGGGCGACTAGCTTCAGATACGCAGTATTTT
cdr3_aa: CASSSPRGRLASDTQYF

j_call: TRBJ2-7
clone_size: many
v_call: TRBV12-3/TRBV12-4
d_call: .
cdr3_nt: TGTGCCAGCAGTTTTTCCGGGGGATCCTACGAGCAGTACTTC
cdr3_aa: CASSFSGGSYEQYF

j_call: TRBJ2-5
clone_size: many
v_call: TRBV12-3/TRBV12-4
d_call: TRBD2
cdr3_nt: TGTGCCAGCAGTTCTAGCGGGAGAGGGACCCAGTACTTC
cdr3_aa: CASSSSGRGTQYF

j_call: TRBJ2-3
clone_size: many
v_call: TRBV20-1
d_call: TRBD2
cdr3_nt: TGCAGTGCTAGCCCCACTAGCGGGGGGGTGGATACGCAGTATTTT
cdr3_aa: CSASPTSGGVDTQYF

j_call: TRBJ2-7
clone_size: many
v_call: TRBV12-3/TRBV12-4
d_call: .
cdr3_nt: TGTGCCAGCAGTTTAGAGTCACTCGCTAGCGTCTCCTACGAGCAGTACTTC
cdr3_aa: CASSLESLASVSYEQYF

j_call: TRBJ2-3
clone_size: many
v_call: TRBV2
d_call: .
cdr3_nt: TGTGCCAGCCAGGAGGTTAGCACAGATACGCAGTATTTT
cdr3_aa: CASQEVSTDTQYF

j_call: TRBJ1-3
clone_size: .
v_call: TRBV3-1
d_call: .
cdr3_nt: TGTGCCAGCAGCCCCTATAGGGTCGGGGTCACTTCTGGAAACACCATATATTTT
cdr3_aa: CASSPYRVGVTSGNTIYF

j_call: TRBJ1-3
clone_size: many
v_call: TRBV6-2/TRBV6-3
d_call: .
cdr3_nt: TGTGCCAGCAACTTCATGGGAGGGGATGGAAACACCATATATTTT
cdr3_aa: CASNFMGGDGNTIYF

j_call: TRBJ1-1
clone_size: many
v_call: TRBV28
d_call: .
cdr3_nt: TGTGCCAGCAGTCCCATGATCGGTGAAGCTTTCTTT
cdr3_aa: CASSPMIGEAFF

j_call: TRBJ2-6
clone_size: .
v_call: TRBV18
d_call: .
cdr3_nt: TGTGCCAGCTCACCCGGTTACTCTGGGGCCAACGTCCTGACTTTC
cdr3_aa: CASSPGYSGANVLTF

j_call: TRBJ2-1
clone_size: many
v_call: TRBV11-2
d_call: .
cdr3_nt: TGTGCCAGCAGCCAAGGGGTGGAGGTCATGGGGTTCTTC
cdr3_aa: CASSQGVEVMGFF

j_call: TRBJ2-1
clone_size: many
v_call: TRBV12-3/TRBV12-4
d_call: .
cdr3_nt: TGTGCCAGCAGTTCAGGGTCCGATGAGCAGTTCTTC
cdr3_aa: CASSSGSDEQFF

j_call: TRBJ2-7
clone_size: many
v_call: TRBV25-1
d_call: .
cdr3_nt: TGTGCCAGCAGTGGACTAAGGGACGCCAACGTCCTAGAGTTGAACGACGAGCAGTACTTC
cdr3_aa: CASSGLRDANVLELNDEQYF

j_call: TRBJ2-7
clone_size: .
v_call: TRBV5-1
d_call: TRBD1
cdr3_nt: TGCGCCAGCAGCCGCAACGACAGGGCGGTCGCCCATCAGTACTTC
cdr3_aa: CASSRNDRAVAHQYF

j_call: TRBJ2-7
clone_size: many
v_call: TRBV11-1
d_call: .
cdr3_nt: TGTGCCAGCAGCTTAGTCCAACGAGCGTCCGAGGCTTTCTACGAGCAGTACTTC
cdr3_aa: CASSLVQRASEAFYEQYF

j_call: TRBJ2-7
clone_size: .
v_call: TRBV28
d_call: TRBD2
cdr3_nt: TGTGCCAGCAGTGGGGGGGGTAGCGGGACCACCTACGAGCAGTACTTC
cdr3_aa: CASSGGGSGTTYEQYF

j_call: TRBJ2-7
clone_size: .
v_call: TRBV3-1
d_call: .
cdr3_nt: TGTGCCAGCAGCCAAGATGGGGGGGGGCAGGGGCAGTACTTC
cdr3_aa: CASSQDGGGQGQYF

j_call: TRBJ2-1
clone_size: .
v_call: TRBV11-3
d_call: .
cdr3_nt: TGTGCCAGCAGCTTAGATCCGGCGGACTGGGGGCAGTTCTTC
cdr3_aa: CASSLDPADWGQFF

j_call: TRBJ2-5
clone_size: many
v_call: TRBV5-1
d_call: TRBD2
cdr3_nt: TGCGCCAGCAGCTTGGCTAGCGGGAGGGTAGAGACCCAGTACTTC
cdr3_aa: CASSLASGRVETQYF

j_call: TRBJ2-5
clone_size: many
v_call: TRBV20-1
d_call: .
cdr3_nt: TGCAGTGCTAGCAGGGGTCAAGAGACCCAGTACTTC
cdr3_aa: CSASRGQETQYF